A single sample gave rise to the 6 T cell receptor beta chains below, sequenced in a study of post-analysis software for immune sequencing data. Study outcomes and limitations: TRBV5-6, TRBV5-1 and TRBV20-1 were among roughly five TRBV segments more frequent in patients than controls.

No antigen is known for these receptors. Carried by the TCR beta cDNA libraries were unique molecular identifiers. One entry per CDR3 protein, called by TCRdb with MiXCR from the PCR reads. The sample consists of 250,000 to 300,000 distinct CDR3 sequences, 30% to 45% of them appearing once. Sequencing used blood. These receptors were obtained from a girl between 10 and 17 years old with multiple sclerosis.

This clonotype was found a few times. The chain joins TRBV29-1 to TRBJ2-5, with D uncertain. Germline V CDR1 and CDR2: SQVTM, ANQGSEA. The CDR3 is 12 amino acids. Trimming left V 8 bases short and J 8 bases short, with 18 bases between. The CDR3 loop is CSSGPHYYTQYF. The CDR3 nucleotides are TGCAGCTCGGGCCCCCATTATTATACCCAGTACTTC. The variable domain in full, with the rest retrieved from reference TRBV29-1 and TRBJ2-5, is SAVISQKPSRDICQRGTSLTIQCQVDSQVTMMFWYRQQPGQSLTLIATANQGSEATYESGFVIDKFPISRPNLTFSTLTVSNMSPEDSSIYLCSSGPHYYTQYFGPGTRLLVL.

As regards this clonotype: A much larger clone lies a single base off, so this may be a read error. CDR3 bases: TGTGCCATCAGTGAGGATACAAGGGGGGGCAAGTTCTTC. Protein product: CAISEDTRGGKFF. This sequence joins TRBV10-3 and TRBJ2-1; possible D gene TRBD2, 7 bases. V shed 2 bases and J shed 14 bases, with 16 bases lying between them. This CDR3 is built from 13 residues. CDR1 and CDR2 (germline): ENHRY, SYGVKD.

The V call is TRBV25-1, the J call TRBJ1-4, with 7 bases aligning to TRBD1. The CDR3 sequence is 14 residues long. Germline V CDR1 and CDR2: MGHDK, SYGVNS. V trimming: 4 bases; J trimming: 7 bases; junction bases outside the gene matches: 6. The CDR3 region has the DNA TGTGCCAGCAGTGGGGGACAGAGAATTGAAAAACTGTTTTTT. As protein: CASSGGQRIEKLFF.

This clonotype was seen at least ten times. The chain carries TRBV28 and TRBJ2-3; the match to TRBD2 covers 9 bases. This CDR3 is built from 17 residues. J lost 0 bases, V lost 6 bases, and 10 bases had no gene match. Germline-derived CDR1 and CDR2 are MDHEN and SYDVKM. In DNA form, the CDR3 reads TGTGCCAGCAGGCCTTATCTAGCGGGGCTTAGCACAGATACGCAGTATTTT. Its translation: CASRPYLAGLSTDTQYF.

The CDR3 sequence: CASSLSPGQPQHF. The DNA of the CDR3 is TGTGCCAGCAGCTTATCCCCTGGCCAGCCCCAGCATTTT. This rearrangement joins TRBV7-9 to TRBJ1-5; D is undetermined. Trimming removed 2 bases at V and 7 bases at J, with 9 bases between. CDR1 is SEHNR, CDR2 FQNEAQ, per germline (reference sequence). The CDR3 sequence is 13 residues long. Complete variable domain (other parts from reference TRBV7-9 and TRBJ1-5): DTGVSQNPRHKITKRGQNVTFRCDPISEHNRLYWYRQTLGQGPEFLTYFQNEAQLEKSRLLSDRFSAERPKGSFSTLEIQRTEQGDSAMYLCASSLSPGQPQHFGDGTRLSIL.

The chain joins TRBV20-1 to TRBJ2-1; perhaps D is TRBD1 or TRBD2 (5 bases each). This CDR3 has 15 amino acids. Germline-derived CDR1 and CDR2 are DFQATT and SNEGSKA (reference sequence). Trimming removed 1 base from V and 3 bases from J, with 13 bases in between. The CDR3 here is CSARAGASFYNEQFF. The CDR3 nucleotides are TGCAGTGCTAGAGCTGGGGCTAGCTTCTACAATGAGCAGTTCTTC.